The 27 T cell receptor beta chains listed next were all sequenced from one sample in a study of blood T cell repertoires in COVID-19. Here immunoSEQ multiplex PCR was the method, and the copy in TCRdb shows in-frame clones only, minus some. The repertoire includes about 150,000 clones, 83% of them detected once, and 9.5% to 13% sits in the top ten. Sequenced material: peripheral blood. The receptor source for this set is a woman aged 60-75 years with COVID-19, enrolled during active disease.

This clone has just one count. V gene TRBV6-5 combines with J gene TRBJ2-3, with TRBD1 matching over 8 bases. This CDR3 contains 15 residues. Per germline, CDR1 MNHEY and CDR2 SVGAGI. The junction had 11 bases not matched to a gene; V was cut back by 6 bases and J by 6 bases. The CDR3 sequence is CASSITGGLRDTQYF. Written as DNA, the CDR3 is TGTGCCAGCAGCATAACAGGGGGTTTGCGGGATACGCAGTATTTT.

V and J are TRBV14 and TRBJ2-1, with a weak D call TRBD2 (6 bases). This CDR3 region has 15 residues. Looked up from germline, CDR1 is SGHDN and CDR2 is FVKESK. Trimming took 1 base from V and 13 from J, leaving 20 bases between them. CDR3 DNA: TGTGCCAGCAGCCAAGGTATGACTAGAAGGGTAGATCAGTTCTTC. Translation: CASSQGMTRRVDQFF.

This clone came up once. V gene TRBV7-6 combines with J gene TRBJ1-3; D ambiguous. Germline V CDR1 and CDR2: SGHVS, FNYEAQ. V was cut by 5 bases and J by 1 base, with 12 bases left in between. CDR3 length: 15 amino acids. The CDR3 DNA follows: TGTGCCAGCAGCCCGGGTAGAACGTCTGGAAACACCATATATTTT. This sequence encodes CASSPGRTSGNTIYF.

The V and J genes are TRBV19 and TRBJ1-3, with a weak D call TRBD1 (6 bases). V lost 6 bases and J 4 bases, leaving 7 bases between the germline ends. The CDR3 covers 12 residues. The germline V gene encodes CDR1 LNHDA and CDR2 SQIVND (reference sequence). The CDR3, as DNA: TGTGCCAGTAGGGGACAAGGAAACACCATATATTTT. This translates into CASRGQGNTIYF.

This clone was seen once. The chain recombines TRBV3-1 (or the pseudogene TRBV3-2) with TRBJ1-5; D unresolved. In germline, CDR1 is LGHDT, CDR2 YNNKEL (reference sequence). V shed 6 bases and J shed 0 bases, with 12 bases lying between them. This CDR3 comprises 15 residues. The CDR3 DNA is TGTGCCAGCAGACCTACCTTTAATAGCAATCAGCCCCAGCATTTT. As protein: CASRPTFNSNQPQHF.

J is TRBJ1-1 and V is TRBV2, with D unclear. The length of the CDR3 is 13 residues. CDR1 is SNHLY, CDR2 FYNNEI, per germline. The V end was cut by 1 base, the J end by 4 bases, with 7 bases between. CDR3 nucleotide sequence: TGTGCCAGCAGTGAAGGCCAGATCACTGAAGCTTTCTTT. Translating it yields CASSEGQITEAFF.

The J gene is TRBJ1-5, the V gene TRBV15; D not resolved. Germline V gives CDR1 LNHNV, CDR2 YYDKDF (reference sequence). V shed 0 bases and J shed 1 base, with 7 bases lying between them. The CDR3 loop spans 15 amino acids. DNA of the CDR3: TGTGCCACCAGCAGAGATCAAAGCAGCAATCAGCCCCAGCATTTT. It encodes CATSRDQSSNQPQHF.

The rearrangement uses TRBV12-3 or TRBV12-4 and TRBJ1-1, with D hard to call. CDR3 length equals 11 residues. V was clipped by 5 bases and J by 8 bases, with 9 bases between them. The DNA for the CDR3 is TGTGCCAGCAGTGACGGGGAAGAAGCTTTCTTT. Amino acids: CASSDGEEAFF.

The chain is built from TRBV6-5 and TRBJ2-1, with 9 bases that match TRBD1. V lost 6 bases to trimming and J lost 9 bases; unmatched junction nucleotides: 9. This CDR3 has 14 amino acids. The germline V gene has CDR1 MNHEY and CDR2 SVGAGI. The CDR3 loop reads CASRWDRDLGEQFF. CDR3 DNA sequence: TGTGCCAGCAGGTGGGACAGGGACCTTGGTGAGCAGTTCTTC.

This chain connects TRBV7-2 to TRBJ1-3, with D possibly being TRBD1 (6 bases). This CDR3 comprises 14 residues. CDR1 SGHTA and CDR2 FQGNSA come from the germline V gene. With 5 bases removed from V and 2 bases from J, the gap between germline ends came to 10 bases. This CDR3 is CASSPRTAGNTIYF. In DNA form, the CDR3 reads TGTGCCAGCAGCCCCCGGACAGCTGGAAACACCATATATTTT. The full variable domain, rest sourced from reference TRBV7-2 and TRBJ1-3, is GAGVSQSPSNKVTEKGKDVELRCDPISGHTALYWYRQSLGQGLEFLIYFQGNSAPDKSGLPSDRFSAERTGGSVSTLTIQRTQQEDSAVYLCASSPRTAGNTIYFGEGSWLTVV.

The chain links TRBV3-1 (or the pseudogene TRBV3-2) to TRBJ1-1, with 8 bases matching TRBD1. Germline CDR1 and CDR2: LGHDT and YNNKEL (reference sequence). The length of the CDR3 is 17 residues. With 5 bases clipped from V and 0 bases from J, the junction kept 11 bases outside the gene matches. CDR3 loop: CASSFRTGNAMNTEAFF. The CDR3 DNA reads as TGTGCCAGCAGCTTCCGGACAGGGAACGCCATGAACACTGAAGCTTTCTTT.

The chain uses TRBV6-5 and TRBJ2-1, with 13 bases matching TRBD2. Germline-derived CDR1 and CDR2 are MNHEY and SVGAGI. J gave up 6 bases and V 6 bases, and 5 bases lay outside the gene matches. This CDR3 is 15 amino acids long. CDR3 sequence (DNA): TGTGCCAGCAGGGGGACTAGCGGGGCCTCCAATGAGCAGTTCTTC. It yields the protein CASRGTSGASNEQFF.

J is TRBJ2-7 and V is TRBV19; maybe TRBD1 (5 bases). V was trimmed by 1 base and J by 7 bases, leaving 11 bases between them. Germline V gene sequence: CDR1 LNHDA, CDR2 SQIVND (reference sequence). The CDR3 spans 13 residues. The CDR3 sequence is CASSIAQGGEQYV. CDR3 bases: TGTGCCAGTAGTATAGCCCAGGGTGGGGAGCAGTACGTC.

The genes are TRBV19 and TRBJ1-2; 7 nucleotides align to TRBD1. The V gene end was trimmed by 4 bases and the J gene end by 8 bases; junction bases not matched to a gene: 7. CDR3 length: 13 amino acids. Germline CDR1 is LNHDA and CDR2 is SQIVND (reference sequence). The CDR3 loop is CASSNKGASGYTF. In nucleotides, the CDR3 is TGTGCCAGTAGTAACAAGGGGGCATCCGGCTACACCTTC.

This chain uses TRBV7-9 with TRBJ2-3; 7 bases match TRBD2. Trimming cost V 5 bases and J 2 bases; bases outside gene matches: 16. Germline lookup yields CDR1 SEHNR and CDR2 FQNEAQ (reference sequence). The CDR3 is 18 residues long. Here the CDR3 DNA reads TGTGCCAGCAGCCCTTATCCCGGGGGACTACAAACCACAGATACGCAGTATTTT. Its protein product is CASSPYPGGLQTTDTQYF.

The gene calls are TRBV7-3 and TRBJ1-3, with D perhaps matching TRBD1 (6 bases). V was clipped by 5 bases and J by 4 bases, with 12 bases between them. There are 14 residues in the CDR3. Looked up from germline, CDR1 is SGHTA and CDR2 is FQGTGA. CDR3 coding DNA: TGTGCCAGCAGCGACCAGGGGCCCGGAAACACCATATATTTT. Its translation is CASSDQGPGNTIYF.

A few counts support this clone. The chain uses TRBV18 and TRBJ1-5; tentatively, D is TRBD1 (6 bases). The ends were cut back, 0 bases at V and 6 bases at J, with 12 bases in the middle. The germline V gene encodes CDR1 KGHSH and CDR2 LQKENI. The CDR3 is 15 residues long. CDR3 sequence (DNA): TGTGCCAGCTCACCACCGCAGGGAGGGGGTCAGCCCCAGCATTTT. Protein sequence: CASSPPQGGGQPQHF.

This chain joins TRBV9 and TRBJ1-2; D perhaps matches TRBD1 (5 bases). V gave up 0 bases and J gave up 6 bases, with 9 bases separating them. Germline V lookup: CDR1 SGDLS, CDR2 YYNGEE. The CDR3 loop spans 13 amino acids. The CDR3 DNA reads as TGTGCCAGCAGCGTAGGTCAGGGAAATGGCTACACCTTC. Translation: CASSVGQGNGYTF.

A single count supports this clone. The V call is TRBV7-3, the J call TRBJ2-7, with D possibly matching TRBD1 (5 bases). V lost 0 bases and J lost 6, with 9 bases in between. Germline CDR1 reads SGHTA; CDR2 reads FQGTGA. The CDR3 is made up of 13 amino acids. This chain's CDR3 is CASSLTGESEQYF. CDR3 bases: TGTGCCAGCAGCTTAACAGGGGAAAGCGAGCAGTACTTC.

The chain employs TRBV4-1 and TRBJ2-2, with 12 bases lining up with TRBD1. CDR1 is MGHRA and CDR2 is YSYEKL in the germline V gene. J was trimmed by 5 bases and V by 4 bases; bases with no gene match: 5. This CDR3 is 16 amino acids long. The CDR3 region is CASSPGTGGTTGELFF. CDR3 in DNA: TGCGCCAGCAGCCCCGGGACAGGGGGCACTACCGGGGAGCTGTTTTTT.

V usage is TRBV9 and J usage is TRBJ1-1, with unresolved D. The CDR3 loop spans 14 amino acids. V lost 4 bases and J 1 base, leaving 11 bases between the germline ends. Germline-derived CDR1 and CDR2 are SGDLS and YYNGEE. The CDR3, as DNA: TGTGCCAGCAGCCTCCTAAATGAGAACACTGAAGCTTTCTTT. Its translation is CASSLLNENTEAFF. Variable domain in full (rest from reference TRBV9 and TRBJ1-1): DSGVTQTPKHLITATGQRVTLRCSPRSGDLSVYWYQQSLDQGLQFLIQYYNGEERAKGNILERFSAQQFPDLHSELNLSSLELGDSALYFCASSLLNENTEAFFGQGTRLTVV.

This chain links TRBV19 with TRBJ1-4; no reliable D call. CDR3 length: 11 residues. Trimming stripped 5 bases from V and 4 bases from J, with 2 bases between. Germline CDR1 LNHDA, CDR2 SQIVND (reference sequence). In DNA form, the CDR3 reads TGTGCCAGTAGTCGTAATGAAAAACTGTTTTTT. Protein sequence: CASSRNEKLFF.

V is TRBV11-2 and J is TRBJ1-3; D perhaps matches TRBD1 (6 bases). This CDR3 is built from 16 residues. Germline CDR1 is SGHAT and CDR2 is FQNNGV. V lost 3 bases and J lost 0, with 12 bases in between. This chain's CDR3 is CASSFSRTASGNTIYF. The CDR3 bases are TGTGCCAGCAGCTTCAGTAGGACAGCCTCTGGAAACACCATATATTTT.

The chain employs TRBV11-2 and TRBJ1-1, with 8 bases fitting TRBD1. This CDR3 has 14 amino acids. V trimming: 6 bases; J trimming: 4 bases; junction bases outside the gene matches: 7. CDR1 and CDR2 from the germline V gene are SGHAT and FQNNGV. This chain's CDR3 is CASSQGALATEAFF. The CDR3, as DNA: TGTGCCAGCAGTCAGGGGGCCCTGGCCACTGAAGCTTTCTTT.

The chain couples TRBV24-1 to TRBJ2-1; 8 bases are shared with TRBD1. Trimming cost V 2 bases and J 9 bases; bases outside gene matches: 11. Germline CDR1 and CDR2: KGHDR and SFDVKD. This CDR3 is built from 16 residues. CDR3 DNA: TGTGCCACCAGTGATTCGCGGACAGGGATAATCGGTGAGCAGTTCTTC. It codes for CATSDSRTGIIGEQFF.

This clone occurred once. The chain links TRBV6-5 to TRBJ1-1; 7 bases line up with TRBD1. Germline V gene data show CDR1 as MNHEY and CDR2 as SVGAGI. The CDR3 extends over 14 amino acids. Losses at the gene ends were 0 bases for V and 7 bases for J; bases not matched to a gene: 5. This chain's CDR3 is CASSYSRGRGEAFF. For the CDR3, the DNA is TGTGCCAGCAGTTACTCGAGGGGGCGAGGTGAAGCTTTCTTT.

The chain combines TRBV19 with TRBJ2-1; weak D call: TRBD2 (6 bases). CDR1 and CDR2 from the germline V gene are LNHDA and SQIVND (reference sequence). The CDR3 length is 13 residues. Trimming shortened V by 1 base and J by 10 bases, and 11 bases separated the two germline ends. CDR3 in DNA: TGTGCCAGTAGTATAGCCCGGGCGGGGGAGCAGTTCTTC. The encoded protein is CASSIARAGEQFF. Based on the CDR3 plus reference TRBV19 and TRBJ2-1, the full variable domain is DGGITQSPKYLFRKEGQNVTLSCEQNLNHDAMYWYRQDPGQGLRLIYYSQIVNDFQKGDIAEGYSVSREKKESFPLTVTSAQKNPTAFYLCASSIARAGEQFFGPGTRLTVL.